This TCR beta chain was recorded in a study of shared clonotypes between healthy human individuals. The study's findings and limits: Non-shared clonotypes showed lower generation probabilities than clonotypes common to all four donors. Naive CD4 clonotypes overlapped across several donors at approximately 5%.

Worth noting for this clone: What it recognizes is unknown.

Germline CDR1 reads KGHSH; CDR2 reads LQKENI. This CDR3 contains 14 residues. V was shortened by 0 bases and J by 4 bases, with 9 bases between the two germline ends. An even split of each subset's genomic DNA across several immunoSEQ plates was performed. Each PCR replicate from the sorted subsets contained 200 to 250 ng DNA, which is roughly 33,000 T cell genomes. This table comes from immunoSEQ multiplex PCR, and its TCRdb copy is limited to in-frame clones, with some not included. The data hold over a million clones, with about 75% observed a single time. The chain is built from TRBV18 and TRBJ1-2; D gene unclear. Specimen: memory CD4+ T cells sorted from blood. As to subset: CD45RA-negative fraction. This TCR was sampled from a man aged 18 to 30 in good health. CDR3 loop: CASSPPPPSYGYTF. CDR3 sequence (DNA): TGTGCCAGCTCACCACCCCCACCCTCCTATGGCTACACCTTC.